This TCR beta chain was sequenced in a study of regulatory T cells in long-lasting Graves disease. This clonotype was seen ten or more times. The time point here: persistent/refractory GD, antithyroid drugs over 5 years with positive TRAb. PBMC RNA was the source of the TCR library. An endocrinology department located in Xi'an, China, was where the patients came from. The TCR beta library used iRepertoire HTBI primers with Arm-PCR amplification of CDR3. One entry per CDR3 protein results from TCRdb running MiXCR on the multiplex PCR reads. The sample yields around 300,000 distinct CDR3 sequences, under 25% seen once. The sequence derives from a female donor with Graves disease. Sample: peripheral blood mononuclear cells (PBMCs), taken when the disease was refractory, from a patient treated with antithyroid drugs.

The CDR3 reads CASTLGLAGVGDTQYF. The CDR3 DNA reads TGTGCCAGCACCTTGGGACTAGCGGGAGTAGGAGATACGCAGTATTTT. V and J are TRBV12-3 or TRBV12-4 and TRBJ2-3, with TRBD2 identical over 14 bases. CDR3 length: 16 amino acids. J lost 5 bases, V lost 7 bases, and 8 bases had no gene match.